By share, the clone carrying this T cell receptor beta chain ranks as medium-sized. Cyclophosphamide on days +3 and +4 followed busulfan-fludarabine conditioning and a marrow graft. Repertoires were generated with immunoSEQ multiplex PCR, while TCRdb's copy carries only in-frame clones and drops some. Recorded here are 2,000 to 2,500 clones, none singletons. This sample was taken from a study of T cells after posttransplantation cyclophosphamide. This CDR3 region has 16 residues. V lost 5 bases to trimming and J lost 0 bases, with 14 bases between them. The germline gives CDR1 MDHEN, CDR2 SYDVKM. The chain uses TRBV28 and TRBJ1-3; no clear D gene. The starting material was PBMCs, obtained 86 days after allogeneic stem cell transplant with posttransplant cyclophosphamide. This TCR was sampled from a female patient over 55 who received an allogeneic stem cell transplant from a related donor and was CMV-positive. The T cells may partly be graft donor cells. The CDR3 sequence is CASSVDTTYSGNTIYF. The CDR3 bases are TGTGCCAGCAGTGTAGACACGACCTACTCTGGAAACACCATATATTTT. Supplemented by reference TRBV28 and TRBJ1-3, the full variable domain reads DVKVTQSSRYLVKRTGEKVFLECVQDMDHENMFWYRQDPGLGLRLIYFSYDVKMKEKGDIPEGYSVSREKKERFSLILESASTNQTSMYLCASSVDTTYSGNTIYFGEGSWLTVV.